The clone carrying this T cell receptor beta chain was counted a single time. This entry is derived from a study of blood T cell repertoires in COVID-19. The wider study: T cells, B-cell-depleted T cells, or PBMCs provided the cDNA or gDNA that served as material.

Losses at the gene ends were 0 bases for V and 1 base for J; bases not matched to a gene: 3. The CDR3 extends over 15 amino acids. Germline assignment: CDR1 SGHAT and CDR2 FQNNGV. Assignment of participants to cohorts was predicated upon participant-reported clinical history. Within 2 weeks before study entry, exposed participants met a COVID-19 case. Sequenced by immunoSEQ multiplex PCR; TCRdb stores in-frame clones only, minus some. The sample consists of under 250,000 clones, around 82% of them appearing once. V gene TRBV11-2 combines with J gene TRBJ2-7, with 7 bases matching TRBD1. Material: PBMCs or T cells enriched from blood (not recorded which). The sequence was collected from a woman between 50 and 59 years old who had been exposed to COVID-19. The CDR3 loop is CASSLEGDRSYEQYF. CDR3 nucleotides: TGTGCCAGCAGCTTAGAAGGGGACAGATCCTACGAGCAGTACTTC.